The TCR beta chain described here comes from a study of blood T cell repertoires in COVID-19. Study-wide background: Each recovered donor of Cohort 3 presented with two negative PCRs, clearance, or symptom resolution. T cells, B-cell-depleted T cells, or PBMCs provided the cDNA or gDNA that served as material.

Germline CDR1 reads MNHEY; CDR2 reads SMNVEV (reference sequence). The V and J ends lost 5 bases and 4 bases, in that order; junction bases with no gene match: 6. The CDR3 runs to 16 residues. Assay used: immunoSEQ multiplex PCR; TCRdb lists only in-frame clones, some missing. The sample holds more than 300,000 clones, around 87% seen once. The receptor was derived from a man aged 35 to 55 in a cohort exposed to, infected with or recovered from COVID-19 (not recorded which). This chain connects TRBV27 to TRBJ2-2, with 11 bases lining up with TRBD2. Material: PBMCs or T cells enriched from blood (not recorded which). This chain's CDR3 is CASSQTSGRITGELFF. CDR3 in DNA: TGTGCCAGCAGTCAAACTAGCGGGAGAATCACCGGGGAGCTGTTTTTT.